A single sample is the source of the 6 T cell receptor beta chains below, sequenced in a study of T-cell reconstitution after alpha-beta-depleted transplantation in children. Molecular barcoding with unique molecular identifiers was used for the TCRbeta library. TCRdb re-analysed the PCR reads in MiXCR, keeping a single row per CDR3 protein. The sample has over 200,000 distinct CDR3 sequences, about 9.2% seen once. The material sequenced was PBMCs from the stem cell graft donor, taken from the stem cell graft. The receptors here all came from a human donor who donated a stem cell graft to a child with acute lymphoblastic leukemia.

This clonotype was counted ten times or more. The gene calls are TRBV12-3 or TRBV12-4 and TRBJ2-3; 8 positions match TRBD2. With 6 bases clipped from V and 2 bases from J, the junction kept 16 bases outside the gene matches. The CDR3 has 18 amino acids. The CDR3 coding sequence is TGTGCCAGCAGCTTCCGGGGGGGCAGGAGCCCCTACACAGATACGCAGTATTTT. Residues: CASSFRGGRSPYTDTQYF.

This clonotype was detected a few times. The rearrangement joins TRBV7-9 to TRBJ1-2, with D uncertain. Trimming shortened V by 0 bases and J by 0 bases, and 5 bases separated the two germline ends. From germline, CDR1 is SEHNR and CDR2 FQNEAQ (reference sequence). The CDR3 length is 14 residues. CDR3 sequence reads: CASSLADANYGYTF. The CDR3 DNA sequence: TGTGCCAGCAGCTTAGCGGATGCTAACTATGGCTACACCTTC.

This clonotype was recorded many times. This CDR3 reads CASLRGPNEQFF. CDR3 nucleotides: TGTGCCAGCCTCCGGGGGCCCAATGAGCAGTTCTTC. The V gene is TRBV12-3 or TRBV12-4, the J gene TRBJ2-1; either TRBD1 or TRBD2 may fit D (6 bases each). Trimming stripped 8 bases from V and 6 bases from J, with 11 bases between. This CDR3 contains 12 residues.

The V call is TRBV7-6, the J call TRBJ2-3; 7 nucleotides match TRBD1. Germline V lookup: CDR1 SGHVS, CDR2 FNYEAQ. After removal of 2 bases from V and 1 base from J, the junction contained 3 bases not matched to a gene. CDR3 length: 15 residues. In DNA form, the CDR3 reads TGTGCCAGCAGCTTACTGGGACAGCGCACAGATACGCAGTATTTT. This codes for CASSLLGQRTDTQYF.

Worth noting for this clonotype: A read error is likely, as this CDR3 ends without the conserved phenylalanine or tryptophan. The chain employs TRBV25-1 and TRBJ1-4; possibly TRBD1 for D (6 bases). The germline V gene encodes CDR1 MGHDK and CDR2 SYGVNS. Trimming left V 4 bases short and J 8 bases short, with 11 bases between. The CDR3 length is 13 residues. Written as DNA, the CDR3 is TGTGCCAGCAGTGGATACAGGGACGAAAAACTGTTTTGT. It encodes CASSGYRDEKLFC.

This clonotype was seen a handful of times. Compared with germline, one end of the junction differs, possibly owing to a read error. V is TRBV29-1 and J is TRBJ1-2; D is possibly TRBD1 (6 bases). There are 12 residues in the CDR3. Germline assignment: CDR1 SQVTM and CDR2 ANQGSEA. CDR3 sequence (DNA): TGCACCGTTGGGGGGGCGAACTATGGCTACACCTTC. Amino acid sequence: CTVGGANYGYTF.